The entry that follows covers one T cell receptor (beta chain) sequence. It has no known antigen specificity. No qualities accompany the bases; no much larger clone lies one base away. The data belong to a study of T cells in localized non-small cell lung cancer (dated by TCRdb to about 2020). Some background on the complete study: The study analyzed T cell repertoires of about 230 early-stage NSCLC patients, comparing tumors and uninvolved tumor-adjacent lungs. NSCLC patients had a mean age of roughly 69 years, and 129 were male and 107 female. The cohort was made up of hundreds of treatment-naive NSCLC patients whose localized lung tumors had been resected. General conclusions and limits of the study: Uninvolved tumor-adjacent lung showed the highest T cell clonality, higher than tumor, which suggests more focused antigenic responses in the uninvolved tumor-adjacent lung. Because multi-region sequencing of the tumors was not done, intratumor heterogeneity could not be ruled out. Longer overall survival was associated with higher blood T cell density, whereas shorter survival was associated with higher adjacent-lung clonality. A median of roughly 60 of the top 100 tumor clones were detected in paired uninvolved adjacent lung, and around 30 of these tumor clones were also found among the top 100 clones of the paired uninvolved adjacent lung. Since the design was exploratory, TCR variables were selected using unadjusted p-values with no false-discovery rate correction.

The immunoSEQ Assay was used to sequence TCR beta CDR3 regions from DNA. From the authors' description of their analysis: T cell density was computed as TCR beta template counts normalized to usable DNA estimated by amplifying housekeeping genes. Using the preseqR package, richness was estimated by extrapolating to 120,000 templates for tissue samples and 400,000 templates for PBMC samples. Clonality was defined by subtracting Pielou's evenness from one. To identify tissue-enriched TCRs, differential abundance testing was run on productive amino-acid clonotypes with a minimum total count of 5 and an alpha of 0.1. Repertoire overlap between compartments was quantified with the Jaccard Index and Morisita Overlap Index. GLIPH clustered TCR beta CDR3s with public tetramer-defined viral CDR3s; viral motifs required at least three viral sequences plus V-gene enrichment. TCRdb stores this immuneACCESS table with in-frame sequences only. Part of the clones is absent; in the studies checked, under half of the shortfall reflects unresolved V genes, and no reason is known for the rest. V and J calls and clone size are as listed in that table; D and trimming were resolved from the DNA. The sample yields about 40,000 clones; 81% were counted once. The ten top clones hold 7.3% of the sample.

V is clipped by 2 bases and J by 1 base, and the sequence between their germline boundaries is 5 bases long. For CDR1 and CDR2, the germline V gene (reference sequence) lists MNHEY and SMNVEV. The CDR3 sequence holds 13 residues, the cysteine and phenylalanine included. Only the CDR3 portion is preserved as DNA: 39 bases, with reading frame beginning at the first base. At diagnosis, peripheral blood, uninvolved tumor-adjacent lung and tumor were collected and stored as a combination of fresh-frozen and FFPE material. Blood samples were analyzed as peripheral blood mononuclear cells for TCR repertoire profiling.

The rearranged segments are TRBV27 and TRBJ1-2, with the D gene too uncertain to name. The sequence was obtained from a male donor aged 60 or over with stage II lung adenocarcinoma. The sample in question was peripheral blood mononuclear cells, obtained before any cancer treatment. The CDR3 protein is CASSLQINYGYTF. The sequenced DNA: TGTGCCAGCAGTTTACAGATTAACTATGGCTACACCTTC.